This T cell receptor (beta chain) was identified in a study of blood T cell repertoires in COVID-19. Clones were read by immunoSEQ multiplex PCR, and TCRdb kept only the in-frame ones, dropping some. Of approximately 110,000 clones in the sample, around 70% were seen once. Trimming left V 7 bases short and J 5 bases short, with 5 bases between. CDR1 and CDR2 (germline): MNHEY, SVGAGI. The CDR3 runs 10 residues. This sequence was found in a man older than 75 with COVID-19, enrolled during active disease. The V and J genes are TRBV6-5 and TRBJ2-5, with D perhaps TRBD2 (5 bases). The sample comprised peripheral blood. The CDR3 loop reads CASTGETQYF. As DNA, the CDR3 is TGTGCCAGCACGGGGGAGACCCAGTACTTC.